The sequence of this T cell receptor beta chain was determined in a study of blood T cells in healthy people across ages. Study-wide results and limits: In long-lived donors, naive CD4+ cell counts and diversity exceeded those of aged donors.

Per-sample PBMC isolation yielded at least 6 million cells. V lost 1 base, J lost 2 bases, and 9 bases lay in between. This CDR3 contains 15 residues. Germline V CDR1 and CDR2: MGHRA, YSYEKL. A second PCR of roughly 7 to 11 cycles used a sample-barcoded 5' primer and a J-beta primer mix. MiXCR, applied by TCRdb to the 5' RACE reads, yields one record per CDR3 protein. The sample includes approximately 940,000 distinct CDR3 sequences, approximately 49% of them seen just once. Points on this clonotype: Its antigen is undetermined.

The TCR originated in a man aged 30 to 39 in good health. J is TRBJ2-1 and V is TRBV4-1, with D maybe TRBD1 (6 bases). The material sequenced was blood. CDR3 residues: CASSQGDTAYNEQFF. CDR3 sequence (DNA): TGCGCCAGCAGCCAAGGGGACACAGCCTACAATGAGCAGTTCTTC.